This paragraph covers one T cell receptor beta chain sequence. The data stem from a study of T cell responses to AZD1222 COVID-19 vaccine. The CDR3 sequence is 14 residues long. Germline values: CDR1 SGHRS, CDR2 YFSETQ. V was pared by 1 base and J by 8 bases, with 3 bases of the junction left unmatched. Profiling relied on immunoSEQ multiplex PCR, and the TCRdb table lists in-frame clones only, not all of them. The sample lists 90,000 to 150,000 clones; approximately 86% were seen once. This sequence joins TRBV5-1 and TRBJ1-4; 9 bases are a match to TRBD1. The source material was peripheral blood, sampled on day 0 of AZD1222 vaccination. This clonotype was sampled from an adult in good health. CDR3 amino acids: CASSLSGTGEKLFF. DNA of the CDR3: TGCGCCAGCAGCTTGAGCGGGACAGGGGAAAAACTGTTTTTT.